What follows describes a single TCR beta chain. The antigen is undetermined. The data were taken from a study of shared clonotypes between healthy human individuals. General study findings and limits: Only blood underwent sampling, and tissue repertoires likely differ.

Sequenced by immunoSEQ multiplex PCR; TCRdb stores in-frame clones only, minus some. The table includes over 1.4 million clones, about 96% detected once. After removal of 5 bases from V and 6 bases from J, the junction contained 8 bases not matched to a gene. Per germline, CDR1 SGHTA and CDR2 FQGNSA. The CDR3 is 16 amino acids. The TCR originated in a man in his thirties or forties in good health. The sequencing sample was made of naive CD4+ T cells sorted from blood. Indicated subset: CD45RA+ positively selected. The V call is TRBV7-2, the J call TRBJ2-3; 13 bases align to TRBD2. CDR3 sequence reads: CASSPPGLAGEDTQYF. The CDR3 DNA follows: TGTGCCAGCAGCCCACCCGGACTAGCGGGAGAGGATACGCAGTATTTT.